This T cell receptor (beta chain) was observed in a study of cytomegalovirus exposure and HLA in healthy donors. The PCR ran on 60 Vbeta and 13 Jbeta primers. Sequencing was performed with immunoSEQ multiplex PCR; in TCRdb, only in-frame clones are kept and a portion is missing. The table shows about 180,000 clones, with over 60% occurring only once. Between the trimmed V and J ends, which lost 6 bases and 1 base, there was a span of 19 bases. This CDR3 has 16 residues. The germline V gene has CDR1 SGHDT and CDR2 YYEEEE. This sequence joins TRBV5-6 and TRBJ1-2, with D possibly being TRBD1 (6 bases). Sequenced input: PBMCs. The origin of this receptor is a man between 18 and 29 years old in good health and CMV-seronegative. The DNA of the CDR3 is TGTGCCAGCATCCTTTCCCGGGACACGATTAACTATGGCTACACCTTC. This translates into CASILSRDTINYGYTF.